The source of this TCR beta chain is a study of cytomegalovirus exposure and HLA in healthy donors (dated 2017 in TCRdb). About the study as a whole: According to an earlier analysis of 587 of the donors, 150 million to 200 million T cells yielded 90 million to 140 million unique TCR beta sequences and approximately 300 Gb of sequence data. An early release covering about 600 HLA-typed donors comprised around 300 gigabases of sequencing data and roughly 86 million unique TCR sequences. Of the 300 to 450 genotyped donors, less than 90% were placed in the genetic ancestry cluster associated with self-reported Caucasian donors. The study aimed to test whether cataloging public T cell receptors could reveal signatures of past pathogen exposure. Using immunosequencing, the study profiled T cell repertoires from roughly 650 subjects and related those repertoires to cytomegalovirus serostatus. In addition to the first cohort of hundreds of subjects, a separate validation cohort of some 120 different subjects was used. To predict cytomegalovirus infection status, the study combined high-throughput TCR immunosequencing, statistical association of individual TCRs with disease status, and machine learning. To study patterns of TCR occurrence, a later analysis re-analyzed previously published TCR beta repertoires from around 670 donors and added high-resolution HLA genotyping. Rather than drawing on any new phenotypic data, the later analysis identified candidate immune exposures from TCR beta sequences and the way those sequences occurred across donors. An earlier analysis of approximately 640 of the donors applied high-throughput TCR beta sequencing to assess whether each TCR beta V gene segment acted as functional or pseudogenic. Alongside the repertoire data, information on donor age, sex, ethnicity and CMV serostatus was compiled. In a later genetic analysis, genome-wide SNP genotypes for 398 of the 666 donors were used, and that subset was treated as a discovery cohort. All discovery cohort repertoires had been generated using a single sequencing platform. HLA typing covered class I and class II loci at four-digit resolution. Typing coverage differed by locus: A, B, C, DRB1 and DQB1 were typed in about 620-640 donors, DQA1 in about 560, DPA1 in roughly 590, and DPB1 in just under 490. Five DR-DQ haplotypes were treated as single units for association and clustering because of strong linkage in the cohort. Among about 410 genotyped donors of the cohort, an average of approximately 240,000 unique TCR beta nucleotide sequences was sequenced per donor, of which roughly 17% were non-productive.

With respect to this clone: Its antigen remains unidentified. No much larger clonotype is one base removed from it; base qualities were not supplied.

Study-wide conclusions, independent of this receptor: In a later analysis, HLA-associated TCR beta chains showed more clonal expansion and lower generation probabilities than non-associated chains that were equally common. The classifier was reported to diagnose cytomegalovirus status with high specificity and sensitivity in both the original and validation cohorts. In a later analysis, the rate of TCR association differed among HLA loci, with DRB1 alleles having the most associated TCRs and HLA-C alleles having the fewest. An association between a missense DCLRE1C variant and V-gene and J-gene trimming of TCR beta chains was found in a later genetic analysis and replicated in an independent cohort. It was suggested by the authors that the approach could potentially be generalized to other disease states and immunological phenotypes. The earlier analysis of some 540 of the donors excluded 15 to 20 rarely observed V segments, including chromosome 9 orphons, because counts were too low. In a later genetic analysis, fewer N-insertions in productive TCRs were reported among donors in an Asian-associated ancestry cluster than the roughly 640-donor mean. A further reported finding was that TCR beta sequences accurately predicted the HLA-A and HLA-B alleles for most subjects in the first cohort. When HLA alleles, especially DR and DQ, strongly co-occurred, TCR associations were difficult to assign to individual alleles. Most TCR sequences were seen in very few donors, while some public TCRs were found in many individuals. Some IMGT-functional V segments, including TRBV6-2 and TRBV6-3, could not be distinguished by the 87-base-pair reads and were therefore excluded. Because HLA typing was missing for some donors at each locus, association tests included only the typed subset. According to a later analysis, most CMV-associated TCR beta chains appeared to be HLA-restricted, and the HLA associations seemed to be driven largely by CMV exposure. A total of 150 to 200 TCR beta chains were listed by the study as associated with cytomegalovirus. A later analysis associated some 17,000 TCR beta sequences with specific HLA alleles at a false discovery rate of 0.05. The cohort was sequenced for TCR beta chains only, and without alpha or paired-chain data the features that could be detected were limited. In a later analysis, several top co-occurrence clusters were reported to appear linked to parvovirus B19, influenza, CMV and Epstein-Barr virus. In an earlier analysis of more than 500 of the donors, most TCR beta V segments appeared in productive rearrangements about 90% or about 30% of the time, broadly matching IMGT annotations. A group of highly shared sequence variants was considered likely to be a technical artifact of the sequencing pipeline. The only immune exposure information available for the cohort was CMV serostatus. In vitro tests confirmed that three of the cytomegalovirus-associated TCR beta chains recognize cytomegalovirus antigens. Correlated functional status among segregating V segments might reflect linkage disequilibrium, but an unknown experimental factor could not be ruled out. Roughly uniform sequencing depth across donors was assumed in presence/absence analyses, although this assumption may not hold.

Library preparation employed the immunoSEQ multiplex PCR assay. A mixture of 60 forward primers for TCR Vbeta segments and 13 reverse primers for TCR Jbeta segments was used in the multiplex PCR. A multiplex PCR assay on genomic DNA amplified the CDR3 region of rearranged TCR beta genes. On the Illumina HiSeq System, the amplified TCR beta libraries were sequenced as 87-base-pair reads. The authors' analysis ran thus. In a later analysis, 70 million to 95 million unique TCR beta chains were counted across the 650 to 750 repertoires, and around 10 million of these chains were shared by at least two donors. To remove PCR and sequencing errors, raw reads were error-corrected and collapsed into unique sequences using a nearest-neighbor algorithm that merged closely related sequences. Alignment of CDR3 sequences to IMGT reference sequences was used to assign V, D and J gene segments. Each retained sequence needed at least a six-nucleotide match to both a V gene segment and a J gene segment. Rearrangements were classified as productive when the CDR3 lacked stop codons and remained in frame with V and J, and all other rearrangements were classified as non-productive. CDR3 was defined by IMGT convention, running from the second conserved V-encoded cysteine to the conserved J-encoded phenylalanine. Sequences without an unambiguous match to a single V gene segment were excluded from the earlier analysis of almost 600 of the donors. An earlier analysis of several hundred of the donors classified V segments as functional when productive rearrangements were above 56.7% and as segregating when the standard deviation between donors was above 5%. A statistical classification framework was developed to diagnose cytomegalovirus status using the catalog of TCR beta chain sequences. V and J gene assignment, in a later analysis, came from comparing TCR nucleotide sequences with IMGT/GENE-DB human TR gene sequences. Using the TCRdist pipeline, a later analysis assigned CDR3 sequences along with most-parsimonious VDJ recombination scenarios. In a later analysis, every TCR beta chain was defined by the combination of its CDR3 amino acid sequence and its V-gene family, and reads without a unique V-gene family were dropped. A later analysis removed several hundred highly shared, low-generation-probability nucleotide sequences to deal with suspected cross-contamination and a sequencing artifact. For each public chain, a later analysis derived a clonal expansion index from normalized ranks of inferred template counts within each repertoire. In a later analysis, generation probabilities were computed with a VDJ recombination model fitted to out-of-frame rearrangements, and the resulting probabilities were checked against IGoR. In a later analysis, TCR-TCR, TCR-HLA and TCR-CMV co-occurrence was scored with hypergeometric tests, and a repertoire-size bias correction was applied to TCR pairs. A later analysis estimated false discovery rates by permuting HLA or CMV assignments 20 times. A later analysis grouped co-occurring TCRs with DBSCAN, adding TCRdist sequence similarity when clustering within HLA-allele-positive subsets. For co-occurrence clustering, repertoires with fewer than 30,000 or more than 120,000 public chains were excluded, along with five repertoires with anomalous nucleotide sharing. Drawn from immuneACCESS, this table holds only the in-frame rearrangements with V and J called that TCRdb kept. Clones are partly lost; checked studies trace under half to an unresolved V gene and leave the rest unexplained. The V and J calls and clone size are taken from that table; D and trimming were inferred from the DNA. Recorded for this sample are around 130,000 clones; 88% of them occurred a single time. 0.45% to 0.6% of the sample is in the top ten clones.

The cohort comprised around 690 healthy bone marrow donors. Cohort members were all nominally healthy when sampled, although unrecorded immune exposures were likely present. The donor tested CMV seronegative, placing the donor among the 350 to 400 seronegative members of the cohort. Every donor gave a peripheral blood sample, and the peripheral blood mononuclear cells from that sample were used for TCR beta sequencing. The Qiagen DNeasy Blood Extraction Kit was used to extract genomic DNA from the blood cell samples. Reading from cysteine to phenylalanine, the CDR3 counts 14 amino acids. Only CDR3 DNA is held: 42 bases, read in frame from base 1. The V end loses 2 bases and the J end loses 6 bases, and a stretch of 12 bases separates them. The germline V gene provides CDR1 SGDLS and CDR2 YYNGEE.

The chain is made from TRBV9 and TRBJ2-1, and possibly TRBD2, on 5 matching bases. The sequence was collected from a woman in her forties in good health and CMV-seronegative. The source material was PBMCs. The nucleotide sequence is TGTGCCAGCAGCGTGAGGCTAGCAGGCAATGAGCAGTTCTTC. This sequence encodes CASSVRLAGNEQFF.